This T cell receptor (beta chain) was obtained from a study of cytomegalovirus exposure and HLA in healthy donors (dated by TCRdb to about 2017). Regarding the study in general: In an earlier analysis of around 540 of the donors, 250 to 350 Gb of sequence data and 95 million to 130 million unique TCR beta sequences from about 179 million T cells were reported. An early release covering more than 500 HLA-typed donors comprised 300 to 350 gigabases of sequencing data and around 80 million unique TCR sequences. Of the roughly 400 genotyped donors, 65% to 90% fell in the genetic ancestry cluster associated with self-reported Caucasian donors. The study aimed to test whether signatures of past pathogen exposure could be identified by cataloging public T cell receptors. The T cell repertoires of under 750 subjects were profiled by immunosequencing and related to cytomegalovirus serostatus. Along with the approximately 620-subject first cohort, a separate validation cohort of roughly 110 different subjects was used. The study combined high-throughput TCR immunosequencing, statistical association of individual TCRs with disease status, and machine learning to predict cytomegalovirus infection status. A later analysis re-examined previously published TCR beta repertoires from around 670 donors and added high-resolution HLA genotyping to investigate patterns of TCR occurrence. In the later analysis, no new phenotypic data were used to find candidate immune exposures; instead, reliance was placed on TCR beta sequences and their occurrence across donors. In an earlier analysis of 587 of the donors, high-throughput TCR beta sequencing was used to judge whether each TCR beta V gene segment behaved as functional or pseudogenic. Donor age, sex, ethnicity and CMV serostatus were collected together with the repertoire data. In a later genetic analysis, genome-wide SNP genotypes for about 55% of the roughly 700 donors were used, and that subset was treated as a discovery cohort. Every repertoire in the discovery cohort had been generated on one and the same sequencing platform. HLA typing covered class I and class II loci at four-digit resolution. Typing coverage varied by locus: roughly 629-630 donors for A, B, C, DRB1 and DQB1; approximately 560 for DQA1; about 600 for DPA1; approximately 450 for DPB1. Several DR-DQ haplotypes were handled as single units for association and clustering because linkage in the cohort was strong. Among about 370 genotyped donors of the cohort, an average of roughly 230,000 unique TCR beta nucleotide sequences was sequenced per donor, of which about 20% were non-productive.

In total, approximately 610 healthy bone marrow donors made up the cohort. At the time of sampling, every cohort member was nominally healthy, though immune exposures that went unrecorded were likely present. The donor tested CMV seronegative and was one of the 352 seronegative cohort members. Every donor gave a peripheral blood sample, and the peripheral blood mononuclear cells from that sample were used for TCR beta sequencing. The Qiagen DNeasy Blood Extraction Kit was used to extract genomic DNA from the blood cell samples. In the case of this clone: The specificity of this receptor is unknown. No base qualities exist here, and no much larger clone lies one base off it.

Receptor libraries were prepared by the immunoSEQ multiplex PCR assay. For the multiplex PCR, a mixture combining 60 forward primers for TCR Vbeta segments and 13 reverse primers for TCR Jbeta segments was used. The CDR3 region of rearranged TCR beta genes was amplified from genomic DNA by a multiplex PCR assay. On the Illumina HiSeq System, the amplified TCR beta libraries were sequenced as 87-base-pair reads. Per the authors' processing: Across the 640 or so repertoires, a later analysis counted 75 million to 90 million unique TCR beta chains, around 10 million of which were shared by at least two donors. Raw reads were error-corrected and collapsed into unique sequences by a nearest-neighbor algorithm in which closely related sequences were merged to remove PCR and sequencing errors. To assign V, D and J gene segments, CDR3 sequences were aligned to IMGT reference sequences. For a sequence to be retained, at least a six-nucleotide match to both a V gene segment and a J gene segment was required. A rearrangement counted as productive if the CDR3 had no stop codons and remained in frame with V and J, and every other rearrangement counted as non-productive. CDR3 was defined by IMGT convention, running from the second conserved V-encoded cysteine to the conserved J-encoded phenylalanine. Sequences without an unambiguous match to a single V gene segment were excluded from the earlier analysis of about 630 of the donors. An earlier analysis of just under 600 of the donors called V segments functional above 56.7% productive rearrangements and segregating when the between-donor standard deviation exceeded 5%. A statistical classification framework was built for diagnosing cytomegalovirus status from the catalog of TCR beta chain sequences. V and J gene assignment, in a later analysis, came from comparing TCR nucleotide sequences with IMGT/GENE-DB human TR gene sequences. Using the TCRdist pipeline, a later analysis assigned CDR3 sequences along with most-parsimonious VDJ recombination scenarios. In a later analysis, every TCR beta chain was defined by the combination of its CDR3 amino acid sequence and its V-gene family, and reads without a unique V-gene family were dropped. A later analysis removed 500 to 600 highly shared, low-generation-probability nucleotide sequences to deal with suspected cross-contamination and a sequencing artifact. In a later analysis, a clonal expansion index was calculated for each public chain from normalized within-repertoire ranks of inferred template counts. Generation probabilities in a later analysis came from a VDJ recombination model fitted to out-of-frame rearrangements, and those results were checked against IGoR. A later analysis scored TCR-TCR, TCR-HLA and TCR-CMV co-occurrence with hypergeometric tests, applying a repertoire-size bias correction to TCR pairs. A later analysis estimated false discovery rates by permuting HLA or CMV assignments 20 times. In a later analysis, co-occurring TCRs were grouped using DBSCAN, and TCRdist sequence similarity was added for clustering within HLA-allele-positive subsets. Repertoires with fewer than 30,000 or more than 120,000 public chains, plus five repertoires with anomalous nucleotide sharing, were excluded from co-occurrence clustering. The table comes from immuneACCESS by way of TCRdb, which keeps in-frame sequences with V and J called. Part of the clones is missing from these tables; in studies checked, under half for an unresolved V gene and the rest for unknown reasons. V, J and clone size are those of that table, while D and trimming were read from the DNA. The sample table holds some 130,000 clones, of which roughly four fifths were seen once. About 1.8% of the sample goes to the ten largest clones.

Broad study findings and their caveats: Most TCR sequences were seen in very few donors, while some public TCRs were found in many individuals. In a later analysis, HLA-associated TCR beta chains were found to be more clonally expanded and to have lower generation probabilities than equally common non-associated chains. A further reported finding was that TCR beta sequences accurately predicted the HLA-A and HLA-B alleles for most subjects in the first cohort. A later genetic analysis associated a missense DCLRE1C variant with V-gene and J-gene trimming of TCR beta chains, and an independent cohort replicated the association. A later analysis reported that several top co-occurrence clusters appeared linked to parvovirus B19, influenza, CMV and Epstein-Barr virus. In vitro tests confirmed that a few of the cytomegalovirus-associated TCR beta chains recognize cytomegalovirus antigens. Broadly in line with IMGT annotations, most TCR beta V segments showed up in productive rearrangements about 90% or about 30% of the time in an earlier analysis of several hundred of the donors. Most CMV-associated TCR beta chains appeared to be HLA-restricted in a later analysis, and the HLA associations seemed to be driven largely by CMV exposure. Because counts were too low, 15 to 20 rarely observed V segments, including chromosome 9 orphons, were excluded from the earlier analysis of a few hundred of the donors. A later genetic analysis reported fewer N-insertions in productive TCRs among donors in an Asian-associated ancestry cluster than the roughly 700-donor mean. The classifier was reported to diagnose cytomegalovirus status with high specificity and sensitivity in both the original cohort and the validation cohort. A cluster of highly shared sequence variants was judged likely to be a technical artifact of the sequencing pipeline. The study gave a list of 150 to 200 TCR beta chains associated with cytomegalovirus. When HLA alleles, especially DR and DQ, strongly co-occurred, TCR associations were difficult to assign to individual alleles. Correlated functional status among segregating V segments might reflect linkage disequilibrium, but an unknown experimental factor could not be ruled out. According to the authors, the approach could potentially be generalized to other disease states and immunological phenotypes. In a later analysis, TCR association rates were found to vary across HLA loci, with the most associated TCRs seen for DRB1 alleles and the fewest for HLA-C alleles. Only TCR beta chains were sequenced in this cohort, and the absence of alpha or paired-chain data limited detectable features. The presence/absence analyses assumed that sequencing depth was roughly uniform across donors, and that assumption may not be true. At a false discovery rate of 0.05, a later analysis linked 16,000 or so TCR beta sequences to specific HLA alleles. Because some donors lacked HLA typing at each locus, the association tests relied only on the typed subset. For the cohort, immune exposure information was limited to CMV serostatus.

This TCR came from a woman aged 45-65 years in good health and CMV-seronegative. Sample: PBMCs.

The bases read TGTGCCAGCAGCCGTCGGGTAGCGGGAGGGCATGAGCAGTTCTTC. Translation gives CASSRRVAGGHEQFF. Here the chain combines TRBV7-2 and TRBJ2-1, and 11 junction bases match TRBD2. Based on the germline V gene, the CDR1 and CDR2 sequences are SGHTA and FQGNSA. V is pruned by 5 bases and J by 8 bases, leaving 8 bases of the junction without a gene match. Measured from the cysteine to the phenylalanine, the CDR3 is 15 residues long. CDR3 DNA is the only sequence kept; it has 45 bases, read in frame from the first base.